The T cell receptor (beta chain) described here comes from a study of cytomegalovirus exposure and HLA in healthy donors. Study-wide findings and caveats: Certain indistinguishable V segments, among them TRBV6-2 and TRBV6-3, were excluded.

A note on this clone: The antigen is undetermined.

CDR1 and CDR2 from the germline V gene are SNHLY and FYNNEI. The V and J ends lost 7 bases and 5 bases respectively, with 22 bases between them. The CDR3 consists of 16 residues. PCR involved 60 Vbeta and 13 Jbeta primers. Sequenced by immunoSEQ multiplex PCR; TCRdb stores in-frame clones only, minus some. The sample carries roughly 130,000 clones, over 50% recorded once. The J gene is TRBJ2-3, the V gene TRBV2, with a possible D match to TRBD2 (6 bases). Input material: PBMCs. This TCR derives from a woman aged 40 to 50 in good health and CMV-seropositive. CDR3 in amino acids: CASTPGDTVAVDTQYF. The CDR3, as DNA: TGTGCCAGCACTCCGGGGGATACGGTTGCGGTAGATACGCAGTATTTT.